The 17 T cell receptor beta chains reported below all come from one sample, sequenced in a study of blood T cells in healthy people across ages. Primers used in a second PCR of roughly 6 to 11 cycles were a sample-barcoded 5' primer and a J-beta primer mix. TCRdb independently ran MiXCR on the 5' RACE reads; one entry per CDR3 protein. This table has hundreds of thousands of distinct CDR3 sequences, nearly 60% appearing once. Source material: blood. Receptor source: a man younger than 45 in good health.

The chain recombines TRBV19 with TRBJ2-4, with D possibly TRBD2 on 5 matching bases. CDR1 is LNHDA, CDR2 SQIVND, per germline (reference sequence). This CDR3 is built from 12 residues. V was shortened by 8 bases and J by 13 bases, with 18 bases between the two germline ends. The CDR3 spells CASEDGGNEQYF. CDR3 in DNA: TGTGCCAGTGAGGACGGAGGAAATGAGCAGTACTTC.

This clonotype has a handful of counts. V and J are TRBV30 and TRBJ2-1; TRBD2 is a possible D gene (5 bases). The CDR3 has 12 residues. Germline V gene lookup returns CDR1 GTSNPN and CDR2 SVGIG (reference sequence). The V gene lost 5 bases and the J gene lost 5 bases, with 10 bases spanning the gap. In DNA, the CDR3 is TGTGCCTGGGACTACCTAAACAATGAGCAGTTCTTC. Translated, it gives CAWDYLNNEQFF.

CDR3 in DNA: TGTGCCAGCAGCCGCCATTCTGGAAGTGTAGATACGCAGTATTTT. Protein product: CASSRHSGSVDTQYF. The chain has TRBV7-3 and TRBJ2-3, with no clear D. Germline values: CDR1 SGHTA, CDR2 FQGTGA. CDR3 length: 15 residues. V lost 5 bases, J lost 5 bases, and 17 bases lay in between. Using reference TRBV7-3 and TRBJ2-3 for the parts outside the CDR3, the full variable domain is GAGVSQTPSNKVTEKGKYVELRCDPISGHTALYWYRQSLGQGPEFLIYFQGTGAADDSGLPNDRFFAVRPEGSVSTLKIQRTERGDSAVYLCASSRHSGSVDTQYFGPGTRLTVL.

The chain combines TRBV4-2 with TRBJ2-1; D is perhaps TRBD1 (5 bases). CDR3 length: 13 residues. V was pared by 4 bases and J by 5 bases, with 9 bases between. Germline V lookup: CDR1 LGHNA, CDR2 YNFKEQ. CDR3 sequence: CASSPPGNNEQFF. In DNA, the CDR3 is TGTGCCAGCAGCCCGCCAGGGAACAATGAGCAGTTCTTC.

In the case of this clonotype: A read error may be the cause here, since a much bigger clone is one base away. This sequence joins TRBV6-5 and TRBJ2-5; no reliable D call. The V and J ends lost 8 bases and 11 bases respectively, with 21 bases between them. The CDR3 sequence is 13 residues long. Germline lookup yields CDR1 MNHEY and CDR2 SVGAGI. The CDR3 is CASRVPSAREQYF. The CDR3 DNA is TGTGCCAGCCGTGTCCCCTCAGCACGTGAGCAGTACTTC.

The rearrangement joins TRBV7-9 to TRBJ2-4; TRBD2 is a possible D gene (6 bases). The CDR3 totals 17 residues. Germline V gives CDR1 SEHNR, CDR2 FQNEAQ (reference sequence). V dropped 0 bases and J dropped 0 bases, with 12 bases sitting between them. CDR3 in DNA: TGTGCCAGCAGCTTAGCGGACGGGCGGGGAGCCAAAAACATTCAGTACTTC. Translating gives CASSLADGRGAKNIQYF.

The chain links TRBV12-3 or TRBV12-4 to TRBJ1-1; 8 bases fit TRBD1. The CDR3 is 13 residues long. V lost 6 bases, J lost 10 bases, and 10 bases stayed unmatched. The CDR3 reads CASSPRDRTRAFF. CDR3 coding DNA: TGTGCCAGCAGCCCTCGGGACAGGACGAGAGCTTTCTTT.

The chain combines TRBV15 with TRBJ2-7; weak D call: TRBD1 (6 bases). The CDR3 consists of 14 residues. Germline V CDR1 and CDR2: LNHNV, YYDKDF (reference sequence). V was shortened by 2 bases and J by 4 bases, with 12 bases between the two germline ends. This CDR3 reads CATSRNREEYEQYF. The CDR3 nucleotides are TGTGCCACCAGCAGAAACAGGGAAGAATACGAGCAGTACTTC.

This rearrangement joins TRBV20-1 to TRBJ1-5; 7 bases match TRBD1. Looked up from germline, CDR1 is DFQATT and CDR2 is SNEGSKA (reference sequence). Trimming removed 5 bases from V and 11 bases from J; junction bases left unmatched: 15. The CDR3 has 14 residues. The CDR3 loop is CSADSGTDGGTQHF. Written as DNA, the CDR3 is TGCAGTGCTGATTCCGGGACAGACGGGGGAACCCAGCATTTT.

This clonotype showed up just once. The final CDR3 position lacks the conserved phenylalanine or tryptophan, pointing to a likely read error. V gene TRBV3-1 combines with J gene TRBJ2-3; TRBD2 matches 8 bases. The CDR3 extends over 17 amino acids. V was clipped by 2 bases and J by 2 bases; unmatched bases: 9. Germline assignment: CDR1 LGHDT and CDR2 YNNKEL (reference sequence). This chain's CDR3 is CASSQLLSGANTDTQYY. DNA of the CDR3: TGTGCCAGCAGCCAACTTCTTAGCGGGGCAAACACAGATACGCAGTATTAT.

The chain joins TRBV6-1 to TRBJ2-3; 8 positions agree with TRBD1. The V and J ends lost 2 bases and 0 bases, in that order; junction bases with no gene match: 1. This CDR3 spans 15 amino acids. Germline CDR1 MNHNS, CDR2 SASEGT. CDR3 coding DNA: TGTGCCAGCAGTGAAACAGGGGGAAGCACAGATACGCAGTATTTT. It yields the protein CASSETGGSTDTQYF.

The V gene is TRBV7-9, the J gene TRBJ2-1; TRBD2 might be the D (6 bases). The CDR3 runs 14 residues. Trimming removed 3 bases at V and 5 bases at J, with 11 bases between. The germline CDR1 and CDR2 sequences are SEHNR and FQNEAQ (reference sequence). The CDR3 region is CASSFAGNHNEQFF. The CDR3 nucleotides read TGTGCCAGCAGCTTCGCGGGGAACCACAATGAGCAGTTCTTC.

The chain joins TRBV14 to TRBJ2-5; D remains unclear. Per germline, CDR1 SGHDN and CDR2 FVKESK. This CDR3 has 13 residues. With 3 bases removed from V and 7 bases from J, the gap between germline ends came to 12 bases. CDR3 in amino acids: CASSHSSLLTQYF. The CDR3 region has the DNA TGTGCCAGCAGCCATTCTTCCTTGTTGACCCAGTACTTC.

The chain recombines TRBV7-2 with TRBJ2-7; no clear D gene. The CDR3 is 14 residues long. Germline assignment: CDR1 SGHTA and CDR2 FQGNSA. Trimming took 5 bases from V and 1 from J, leaving 12 bases between them. The DNA of the CDR3 is TGTGCCAGCAGCACCTATCTAGAATCCTACGAGCAGTACTTC. Translated: CASSTYLESYEQYF.

This chain connects TRBV5-1 to TRBJ1-4; tentative D call: TRBD1 (5 bases). The V and J ends lost 0 bases and 7 bases respectively, with 10 bases between them. Germline V lookup: CDR1 SGHRS, CDR2 YFSETQ. This CDR3 spans 14 amino acids. The CDR3 loop is CASSLAGLGEKLFF. CDR3 coding DNA: TGCGCCAGCAGCTTGGCAGGGTTGGGTGAAAAACTGTTTTTT.

This chain joins TRBV4-3 and TRBJ2-6; 8 bases match TRBD1. There are 18 residues in the CDR3. With V trimmed by 3 bases and J by 0 bases, 7 bases remained unmatched. Germline V CDR1 and CDR2: LGHNA, YSLEER. CDR3 protein: CASSHGQGTLSGANVLTF. CDR3 DNA: TGCGCCAGCAGCCACGGACAGGGAACCCTCTCTGGGGCCAACGTCCTGACTTTC.

The J gene is TRBJ2-1, the V gene TRBV29-1, with TRBD2 identical over 11 bases. The length of the CDR3 is 14 residues. Trimming removed 7 bases from V and 7 bases from J; junction bases left unmatched: 9. Germline CDR1 and CDR2: SQVTM and ANQGSEA. The CDR3 spells CSAPTSGSGNEQFF. The CDR3 DNA follows: TGCAGCGCCCCTACTAGCGGGAGTGGTAATGAGCAGTTCTTC.